This T cell receptor (beta chain) was observed in a study of blood T cell repertoires in COVID-19. Study-level information: Material from acute and convalescent COVID-19 was sourced from the United States, Italy and Spain. The analysed material was cDNA or gDNA that came from T cells, B-cell-depleted T cells, or PBMCs.

The CDR3 covers 19 residues. V lost 0 bases and J lost 3, with 20 bases in between. The germline gives CDR1 LGHNT, CDR2 FRNRAP. Profiling relied on immunoSEQ multiplex PCR, and the TCRdb table lists in-frame clones only, not all of them. This table holds about 170,000 clones, about 85% found once. The chain carries TRBV12-5 and TRBJ2-2; possibly TRBD2 for D (5 bases). Sequences were obtained from peripheral blood. The TCR sequence derives from a woman of 80 years or more in a cohort sampled during active or convalescent COVID-19. As DNA, the CDR3 is TGTGCTAGTGGTTTGGTACGACGGACTTCGGATCGGGACACCGGGGAGCTGTTTTTT. Protein sequence: CASGLVRRTSDRDTGELFF.